The next 6 T cell receptor beta chains were all read from a single sample in a study of blood T cell repertoires in COVID-19. TCRdb keeps only in-frame clones here, not all; method: immunoSEQ multiplex PCR. The sample has tens of thousands of clones, approximately 91% seen once. Sequencing used peripheral blood. Every receptor here comes from a man aged 50 to 59 with active COVID-19.

The chain joins TRBV4-1 to TRBJ2-1; 10 positions match TRBD2. CDR3 size: 18 residues. Germline CDR1 is MGHRA and CDR2 is YSYEKL. The ends lost 2 bases at V and 5 bases at J; junction bases unmatched: 12. The CDR3 DNA reads TGCGCCAGCAGCCAATATCGCTCCTTAGCGGGAGGCCACAATGAGCAGTTCTTC. Translated: CASSQYRSLAGGHNEQFF.

The rearrangement links TRBV6-6 to TRBJ1-3; D not certain. Germline CDR1 reads MNHNY; CDR2 reads SVGAGI (reference sequence). Trimming removed 5 bases at V and 0 bases at J, with 17 bases between. The CDR3 is made up of 17 amino acids. CDR3 DNA sequence: TGTGCCAGCAGTCAACGCAAACTAACGAGCTCTGGAAACACCATATATTTT. Translation: CASSQRKLTSSGNTIYF.

The chain links TRBV19 to TRBJ2-2, with a tentative D call TRBD1 (5 bases). CDR1 and CDR2 (germline): LNHDA, SQIVND (reference sequence). The CDR3 has 15 amino acids. Trimming shortened V by 7 bases and J by 1 base, and 13 bases separated the two germline ends. The CDR3, as DNA: TGTGCCAGTAAAGTAGTCGGACAGAACACCGGGGAGCTGTTTTTT. Translation: CASKVVGQNTGELFF.

This clone was counted a single time. The chain uses TRBV5-1 and TRBJ2-6; D is unresolved. The CDR3 is 16 residues long. Germline CDR1 SGHRS, CDR2 YFSETQ. V was cut by 2 bases and J by 2 bases, with 11 bases left in between. CDR3: CASSLVLSTGANVLTF. The CDR3 coding sequence is TGCGCCAGCAGCTTAGTGTTGAGTACTGGGGCCAACGTCCTGACTTTC.

V and J are TRBV9 and TRBJ2-2, with a tentative D call TRBD1 (6 bases). V dropped 0 bases and J dropped 7 bases, with 13 bases sitting between them. Germline-derived CDR1 and CDR2 are SGDLS and YYNGEE. The CDR3 covers 15 residues. The CDR3 loop is CASSVGLQGVGELFF. The CDR3 DNA is TGTGCCAGCAGCGTAGGGTTACAGGGAGTCGGGGAGCTGTTTTTT.

V and J are TRBV18 and TRBJ1-3; D not certain. CDR3 size: 13 residues. Germline CDR1 and CDR2: KGHSH and LQKENI. Trimming took off 6 bases at V and 0 bases at J, with 6 bases between the two ends. CDR3 residues: CASSSFSGNTIYF. CDR3 sequence (DNA): TGTGCCAGCTCGTCTTTCTCTGGAAACACCATATATTTT.